These T cell receptor beta chains were read from a single sample in a study of technical replicates of blood from a few donors. Clones were sequenced by immunoSEQ multiplex PCR, and TCRdb holds only the in-frame ones, with some missing. Of 70,000 to 85,000 clones listed, less than 98% are singletons. Sequenced: T cells isolated from PBMCs. The receptors derive from a human donor in good health. The CDR3 runs from the conserved cysteine through the conserved F or W. The order of the fields is J gene, V gene, CDR3 protein.

>TRBJ2-5|TRBV6-5
CASSYRGFGEETQYF
>TRBJ2-6|TRBV5-1
CASSFGTGNVLTF
>TRBJ1-2|TRBV10-3
CAISANRDNYGYTF
>TRBJ2-7|TRBV7-9
CASSLASIGTSGSYNEQYF
>TRBJ1-2|TRBV11-2
CASSPGSLRFYGYTF
>TRBJ1-1|TRBV6-1
CASSEYITGGVNTEAFF
>TRBJ2-1|TRBV7-3
CASSLSRTSGGAYNEQFF
>TRBJ2-2|TRBV4-1
CASSQRLGGSTGELFF
>TRBJ2-1|TRBV9
CASSVEPSGASSYNEQFF
>TRBJ2-7|TRBV27
CASSLSPLSYEQYF
>TRBJ1-1|TRBV5-6
CASSLGGGWEAFF
>TRBJ2-7|TRBV7-3
CASSYDRGSEEQYF
>TRBJ2-2|TRBV9
CASSVGTSGETGELFF
>TRBJ2-2|TRBV5-1
CASSLFSGTGELFF
>TRBJ1-2|TRBV6-1
CASKTLQGEYGYTF
>TRBJ2-3|TRBV18
CASSPREDRGADTQYF
>TRBJ1-2|TRBV7-9
CASSLAPYRQGYTF
>TRBJ2-7|TRBV5-1
CASSQSPGGQGAYEQYF
>TRBJ1-1|TRBV28
CASSWGTGGYTEAFF
>TRBJ2-5|TRBV19
CASSITHQAGVKETQYF
>TRBJ2-7|TRBV9
CASSAALAGGPYEQYF
>TRBJ2-3|TRBV9
CASTKTSGGGTDTQYF
>TRBJ2-3|TRBV19
CASSPLADTDTQYF
>TRBJ1-3|TRBV20-1
CSAIGDTIYF
>TRBJ2-3|TRBV29-1
CSVDSRYGRGDTQYF
>TRBJ2-3|TRBV13
CASRLAGVFTQYF
>TRBJ2-1|TRBV5-4
CASSPLAGSSYNEQFF
>TRBJ2-3|TRBV5-1
CASSQVGGVLYF
>TRBJ2-3|TRBV27
CASTSTSGSTDTQYF
>TRBJ2-2|TRBV11-3
CASSLRAGTGELFF
>TRBJ2-5|TRBV18
CASSPLQILVMGRQETQYF
>TRBJ2-7|TRBV15
CATRTSGTYEQYF
>TRBJ2-7|TRBV5-1
CASSLKSTSTSGIVSYEQYF
>TRBJ2-1|TRBV6-5
CASSYFGTSGNEQFF
>TRBJ1-1|TRBV19
CASSTSNTEAFF
>TRBJ2-7|TRBV7-2
CASSPSLAGGQIEQYF
>TRBJ1-4|TRBV28
CASSGQAGMEKLFF
>TRBJ2-5|TRBV4-1
CASSQDQGDIQETQYF
>TRBJ1-5|TRBV10-2
CASSGGFGNQPQHF
>TRBJ2-2|TRBV5-6
CASHLLTGQRDTGELFF
>TRBJ2-1|TRBV4-1
CASSEGSRHNEQFF
>TRBJ1-5|TRBV2
CASSTGGDSNQPQHF
>TRBJ1-5|TRBV7-9
CASSLVPGGRHSNQPQHF
>TRBJ2-1|TRBV7-8
CASSLALADEQFF
>TRBJ2-7|TRBV7-9
CASSLTSGFYEQYF
>TRBJ1-2|TRBV11-2
CASSLDRNYGYTF
>TRBJ2-7|TRBV7-6
CASSSTGTSGYYEQYF
>TRBJ2-7|TRBV7-9
CASSGGTSGNEQYF
>TRBJ1-5|TRBV6-1
CAALNQGRSNQPQHF
>TRBJ1-5|TRBV27
CASSLSGQGASQPQHF
>TRBJ2-7|TRBV11-2
CASSPPGFSGEQYF
>TRBJ2-7|TRBV27
CASWGGQTNRYEQYF
>TRBJ1-2|TRBV6-1
CASTDRERGYTF
>TRBJ2-1|TRBV5-1
CASSLGSGGRADNEQFF
>TRBJ1-1|TRBV7-9
CASSLGQVYTEAFF
>TRBJ1-2|TRBV9
CASSDRHGDRNYGYTF
>TRBJ1-2|TRBV30
CAWMDQLRGLYYGYTF